This TCR beta chain was identified during a study of cytomegalovirus exposure and HLA in healthy donors. Clones were sequenced by immunoSEQ multiplex PCR, and TCRdb holds only the in-frame ones, with some missing. The table shows over 200,000 clones, with roughly 88% occurring only once. Study-wide points: Among the CMV-associated chains, three were confirmed in vitro as specific for CMV antigens. Cytomegalovirus status was reportedly diagnosed by the classifier with high specificity and sensitivity.

Notes on this clone: Its antigen remains unidentified.

Separate from the roughly 670-subject first cohort, the approximately 120-subject validation cohort was the one that the donors belonged to. Material for sequencing was PBMCs. This receptor was identified in a woman aged 30 to 39 in good health and CMV-seropositive.

CDR3 amino acids: CASSLIPYNEQFF. The CDR3 DNA follows: TGTGCCAGCAGTTTGATCCCGTACAATGAGCAGTTCTTC. The chain carries TRBV27 and TRBJ2-1; D is ambiguous. The CDR3 contains 13 residues. The germline V gene encodes CDR1 MNHEY and CDR2 SMNVEV (reference sequence). V was pared by 3 bases and J by 4 bases, with 7 bases between.